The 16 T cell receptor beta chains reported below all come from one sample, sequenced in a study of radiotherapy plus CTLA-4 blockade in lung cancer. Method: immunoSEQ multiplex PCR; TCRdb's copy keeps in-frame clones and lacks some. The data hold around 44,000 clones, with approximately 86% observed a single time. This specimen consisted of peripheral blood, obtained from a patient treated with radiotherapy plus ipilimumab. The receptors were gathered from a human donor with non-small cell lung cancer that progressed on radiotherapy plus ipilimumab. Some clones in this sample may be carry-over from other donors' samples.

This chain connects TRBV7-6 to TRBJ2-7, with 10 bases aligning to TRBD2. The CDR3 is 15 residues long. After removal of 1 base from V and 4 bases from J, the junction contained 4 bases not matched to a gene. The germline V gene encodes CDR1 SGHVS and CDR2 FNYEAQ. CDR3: CASSLVSGGGYEQYF. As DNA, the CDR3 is TGTGCCAGCAGCTTAGTCAGCGGGGGGGGTTACGAGCAGTACTTC. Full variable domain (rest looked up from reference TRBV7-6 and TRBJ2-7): GAGVSQSPRYKVTKRGQDVALRCDPISGHVSLYWYRQALGQGPEFLTYFNYEAQQDKSGLPNDRFSAERPEGSISTLTIQRTEQRDSAMYRCASSLVSGGGYEQYFGPGTRLTVT.

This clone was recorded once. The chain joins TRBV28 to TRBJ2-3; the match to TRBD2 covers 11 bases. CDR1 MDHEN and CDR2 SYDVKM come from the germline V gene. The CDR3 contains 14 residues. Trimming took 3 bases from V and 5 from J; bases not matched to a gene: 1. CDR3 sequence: CASSLGTSGDTQYF. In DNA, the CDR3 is TGTGCCAGCAGTTTGGGGACTAGCGGAGATACGCAGTATTTT.

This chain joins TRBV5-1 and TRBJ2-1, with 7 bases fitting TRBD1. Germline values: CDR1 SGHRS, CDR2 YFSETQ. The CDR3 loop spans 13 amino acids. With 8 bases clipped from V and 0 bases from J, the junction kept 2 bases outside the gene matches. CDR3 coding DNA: TGCGCCAGTCGACAGGGCTCCTACAATGAGCAGTTCTTC. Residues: CASRQGSYNEQFF. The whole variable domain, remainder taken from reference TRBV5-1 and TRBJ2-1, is KAGVTQTPRYLIKTRGQQVTLSCSPISGHRSVSWYQQTPGQGLQFLFEYFSETQRNKGNFPGRFSGRQFSNSRSEMNVSTLELGDSALYLCASRQGSYNEQFFGPGTRLTVL.

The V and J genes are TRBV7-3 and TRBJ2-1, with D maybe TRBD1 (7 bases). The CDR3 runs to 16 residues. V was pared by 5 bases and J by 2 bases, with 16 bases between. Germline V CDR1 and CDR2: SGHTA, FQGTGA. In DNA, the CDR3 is TGTGCCAGCAGCCTGGCCGCAGGGGGGCCCTACAATGAGCAGTTCTTC. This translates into CASSLAAGGPYNEQFF.

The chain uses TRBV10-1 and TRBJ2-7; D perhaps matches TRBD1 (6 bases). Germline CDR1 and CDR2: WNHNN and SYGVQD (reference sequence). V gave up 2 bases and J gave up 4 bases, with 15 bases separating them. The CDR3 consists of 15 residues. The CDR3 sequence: CASSEIQGLDYEQYF. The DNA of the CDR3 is TGCGCCAGCAGTGAGATTCAGGGGCTGGATTACGAGCAGTACTTC.

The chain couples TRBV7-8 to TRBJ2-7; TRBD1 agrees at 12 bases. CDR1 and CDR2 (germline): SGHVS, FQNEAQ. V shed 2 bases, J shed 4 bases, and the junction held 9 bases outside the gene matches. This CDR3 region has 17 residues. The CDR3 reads CASSLLSGTGGPYEQYF. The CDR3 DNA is TGTGCCAGCAGCTTATTGAGCGGGACAGGGGGCCCTTACGAGCAGTACTTC.

This CDR3 is CASSGARAGGGSYEQYF. CDR3 in DNA: TGTGCCAGCAGTGGGGCTCGGGCGGGAGGGGGGTCCTACGAGCAGTACTTC. V and J are TRBV6-4 and TRBJ2-7; the match to TRBD2 covers 9 bases. Trimming at V came to 4 bases and at J to 1 base, leaving 11 bases not matched to a gene. Germline CDR1 reads MRHNA; CDR2 reads SNTAGT. This CDR3 has 17 residues.

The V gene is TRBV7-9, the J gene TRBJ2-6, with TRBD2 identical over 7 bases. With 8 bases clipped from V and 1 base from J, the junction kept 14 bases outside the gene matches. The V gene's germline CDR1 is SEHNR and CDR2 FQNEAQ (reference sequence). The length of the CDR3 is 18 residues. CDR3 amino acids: CASGASPGLSSGANVLTF. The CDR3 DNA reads TGTGCCAGCGGAGCATCACCGGGACTAAGTTCTGGGGCCAACGTCCTGACTTTC.

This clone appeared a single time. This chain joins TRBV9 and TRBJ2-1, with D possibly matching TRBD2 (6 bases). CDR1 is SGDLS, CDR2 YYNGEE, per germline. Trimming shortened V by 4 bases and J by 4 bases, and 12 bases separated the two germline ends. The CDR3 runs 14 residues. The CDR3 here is CASSPGLTYNEQFF. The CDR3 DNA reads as TGTGCCAGCAGCCCGGGACTTACTTACAATGAGCAGTTCTTC.

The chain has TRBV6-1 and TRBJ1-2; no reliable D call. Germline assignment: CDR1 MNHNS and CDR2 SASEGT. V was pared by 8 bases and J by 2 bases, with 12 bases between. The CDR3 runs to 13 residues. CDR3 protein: CASLTPLNYGYTF. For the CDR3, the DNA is TGTGCCAGCCTTACTCCCCTGAACTATGGCTACACCTTC.

The CDR3 here is CASSEEGRGEGGYTF. Here the CDR3 DNA reads TGTGCCAGCAGCGAAGAGGGACGGGGGGAAGGAGGCTACACCTTC. The chain carries TRBV9 and TRBJ1-2; D possibly corresponds to TRBD1 (5 bases). Germline loops: CDR1 SGDLS, CDR2 YYNGEE. V shed 3 bases and J shed 8 bases, with 20 bases lying between them. The CDR3 sequence is 15 residues long. Together with reference TRBV9 and TRBJ1-2, the CDR3 gives the full variable domain: DSGVTQTPKHLITATGQRVTLRCSPRSGDLSVYWYQQSLDQGLQFLIQYYNGEERAKGNILERFSAQQFPDLHSELNLSSLELGDSALYFCASSEEGRGEGGYTFGSGTRLTVV.

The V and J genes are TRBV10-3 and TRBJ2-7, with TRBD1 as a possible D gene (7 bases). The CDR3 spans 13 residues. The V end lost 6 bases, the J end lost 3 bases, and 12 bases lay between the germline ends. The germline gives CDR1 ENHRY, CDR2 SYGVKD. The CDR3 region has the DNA TGTGCCATCAGGGGGGGACAGATCTACGAGCAGTACTTC. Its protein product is CAIRGGQIYEQYF.

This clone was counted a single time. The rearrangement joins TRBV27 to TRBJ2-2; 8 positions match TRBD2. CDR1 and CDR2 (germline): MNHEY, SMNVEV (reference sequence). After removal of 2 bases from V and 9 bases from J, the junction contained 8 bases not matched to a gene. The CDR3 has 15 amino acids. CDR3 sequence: CASSLPGGDHRELFF. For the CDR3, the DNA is TGTGCCAGCAGTTTACCGGGGGGGGATCACCGGGAGCTGTTTTTT.

The CDR3 is CASSIFGNSNQPQHF. The CDR3 DNA sequence: TGTGCCAGTAGTATCTTCGGGAATAGCAATCAGCCCCAGCATTTT. V usage is TRBV19 and J usage is TRBJ1-5, with D unresolved. CDR3 length: 15 amino acids. Between the trimmed V and J ends, which lost 3 bases and 0 bases, there was a span of 9 bases. Per the germline V gene, CDR1 is LNHDA and CDR2 is SQIVND (reference sequence).

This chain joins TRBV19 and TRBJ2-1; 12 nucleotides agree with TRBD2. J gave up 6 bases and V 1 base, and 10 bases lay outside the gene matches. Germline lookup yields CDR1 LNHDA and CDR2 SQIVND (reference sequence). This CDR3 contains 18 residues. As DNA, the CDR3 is TGTGCCAGTAGTATAGTTCTAGCGGGAGGGTTTGCATTCAATGAGCAGTTCTTC. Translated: CASSIVLAGGFAFNEQFF. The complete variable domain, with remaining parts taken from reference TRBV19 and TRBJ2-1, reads DGGITQSPKYLFRKEGQNVTLSCEQNLNHDAMYWYRQDPGQGLRLIYYSQIVNDFQKGDIAEGYSVSREKKESFPLTVTSAQKNPTAFYLCASSIVLAGGFAFNEQFFGPGTRLTVL.

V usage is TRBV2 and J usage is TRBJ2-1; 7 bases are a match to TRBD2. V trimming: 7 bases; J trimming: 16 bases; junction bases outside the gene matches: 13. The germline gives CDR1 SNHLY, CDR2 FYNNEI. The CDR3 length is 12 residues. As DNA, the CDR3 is TGTGCCAGCACTATAGCGGGCCCAGGACTTTTCTTC. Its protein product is CASTIAGPGLFF.